This T cell receptor beta chain is from a study of blood T cell repertoires in COVID-19. Background on the study: Acute and convalescent COVID-19 specimens originated in the United States, Italy and Spain. The cDNA or gDNA used as material had been derived from T cells, B-cell-depleted T cells, or PBMCs.

Per the authors' pipeline: How many nucleated cells were present was estimated from reference gene primer amplification. Some clones are missing from TCRdb's copy, which holds only in-frame ones; the method was immunoSEQ multiplex PCR. That table gives V, J and clone size, and the DNA gave D and trimming. The sample has around 170,000 clones, 70% to 90% seen once. The V end was cut by 8 bases, the J end by 3 bases, with 16 bases between. The CDR3 spans 13 residues. Germline CDR1 and CDR2: SQVTM and ANQGSEA. This TCR came from a woman in her 70s with acute or convalescent COVID-19. Sequenced sample: peripheral blood. The chain recombines TRBV29-1 with TRBJ2-5; tentatively, D is TRBD1 (6 bases). CDR3 DNA: TGCAGCTCCCAGGGGTATGGGAAAGAGACCCAGTACTTC. This sequence encodes CSSQGYGKETQYF.